This TCR beta chain emerged from a study of radiation and T cells in renal cell carcinoma. For this clone: Antigen: not known.

Study conclusions and caveats: In blood, top tumor clones expanded by 2 weeks, shrinking by 4. No pretreatment tumor biopsies were available for baseline clonotypes.

Germline V gives CDR1 SGHRS, CDR2 YFSETQ. V was shortened by 0 bases and J by 5 bases, with 14 bases between the two germline ends. This CDR3 is built from 15 residues. Time point reported: blood 4 weeks post-SBRT, at nephrectomy. Treatment of the sample: 15 Gy SBRT to primary tumor, nephrectomy 4 weeks later. Nephrectomy followed 15 Gy stereotactic body radiation by 4 weeks. This renal cell carcinoma was of the clear cell type. Sequenced by immunoSEQ multiplex PCR; TCRdb stores in-frame clones only, minus some. In the table there are roughly 58,000 clones, more than 60% of which are singletons. V is TRBV5-1 and J is TRBJ1-2; unclear D gene. Specimen: blood, collected from a patient whose treatment included radiotherapy and nephrectomy. This clonotype originated in a man in his 60s with renal cell carcinoma. The CDR3 DNA sequence: TGCGCCAGCAGCTTGGGTGGCATCGGAGGGTATGGCTACACCTTC. Its translation is CASSLGGIGGYGYTF.